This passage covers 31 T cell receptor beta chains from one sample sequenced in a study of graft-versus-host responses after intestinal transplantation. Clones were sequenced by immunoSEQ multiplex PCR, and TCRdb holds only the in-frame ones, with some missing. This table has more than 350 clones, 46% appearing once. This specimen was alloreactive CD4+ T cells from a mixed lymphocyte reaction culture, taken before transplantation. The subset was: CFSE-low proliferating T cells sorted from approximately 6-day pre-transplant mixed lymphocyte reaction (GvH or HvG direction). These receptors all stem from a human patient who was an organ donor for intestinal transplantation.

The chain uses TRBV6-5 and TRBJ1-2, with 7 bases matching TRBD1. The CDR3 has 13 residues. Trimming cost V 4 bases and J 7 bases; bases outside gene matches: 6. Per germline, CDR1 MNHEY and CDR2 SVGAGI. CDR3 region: CASSSDRERGYTF. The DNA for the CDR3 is TGTGCCAGCAGTTCAGACAGGGAGCGTGGCTACACCTTC.

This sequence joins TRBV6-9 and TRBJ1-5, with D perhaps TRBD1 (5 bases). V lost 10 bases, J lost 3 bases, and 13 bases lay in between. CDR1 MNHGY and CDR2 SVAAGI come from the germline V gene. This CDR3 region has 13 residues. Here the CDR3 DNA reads TGTGCCACGACCGACAGTCACAATCAGCCCCAGCATTTT. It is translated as CATTDSHNQPQHF.

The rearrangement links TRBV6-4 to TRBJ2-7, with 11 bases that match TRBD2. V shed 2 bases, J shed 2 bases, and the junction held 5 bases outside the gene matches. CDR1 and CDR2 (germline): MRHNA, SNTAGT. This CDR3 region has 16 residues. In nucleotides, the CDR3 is TGTGCCAGCAGTGACCCGGGGACTAGCGGCCCCTACGAGCAGTACTTC. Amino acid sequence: CASSDPGTSGPYEQYF.

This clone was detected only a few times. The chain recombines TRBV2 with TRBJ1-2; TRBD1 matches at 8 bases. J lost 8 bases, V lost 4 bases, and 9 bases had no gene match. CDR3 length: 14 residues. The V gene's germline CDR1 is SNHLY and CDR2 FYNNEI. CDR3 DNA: TGTGCCAGCAGTGTAGGGCAGGGGGCGCGGGGCTACACCTTC. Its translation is CASSVGQGARGYTF.

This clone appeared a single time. CDR3 in amino acids: CTSSIRGLCTKRANVLTF. CDR3 DNA sequence: TGCACCAGCAGTATACGTGGTTTGTGCACAAAGCGGGCCAACGTCCTGACTTTC. The chain joins TRBV1 to TRBJ2-6. TRBV1 is flagged as a pseudogene. The CDR3 totals 18 residues.

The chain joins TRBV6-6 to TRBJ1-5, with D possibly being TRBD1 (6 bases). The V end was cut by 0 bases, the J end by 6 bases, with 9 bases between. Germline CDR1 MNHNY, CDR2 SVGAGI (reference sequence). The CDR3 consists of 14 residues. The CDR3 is CASSYSGGIQPQHF. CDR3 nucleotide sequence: TGTGCCAGCAGTTACTCAGGGGGAATTCAGCCCCAGCATTTT.

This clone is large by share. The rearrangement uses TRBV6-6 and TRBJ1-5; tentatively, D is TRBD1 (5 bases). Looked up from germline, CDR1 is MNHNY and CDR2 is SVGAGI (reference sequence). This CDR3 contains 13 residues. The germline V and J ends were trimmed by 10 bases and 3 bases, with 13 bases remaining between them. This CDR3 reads CATTDSHNQPQHF. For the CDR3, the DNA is TGTGCCACGACCGACAGTCACAATCAGCCCCAGCATTTT.

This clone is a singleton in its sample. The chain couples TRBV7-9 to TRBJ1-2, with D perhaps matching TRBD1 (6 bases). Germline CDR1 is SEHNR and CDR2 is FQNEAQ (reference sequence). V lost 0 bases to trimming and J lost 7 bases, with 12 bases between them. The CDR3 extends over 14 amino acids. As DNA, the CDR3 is TGTGCCAGCAGCTTAGCGTCGGGGGCAAGTGGCTACACCTTC. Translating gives CASSLASGASGYTF.

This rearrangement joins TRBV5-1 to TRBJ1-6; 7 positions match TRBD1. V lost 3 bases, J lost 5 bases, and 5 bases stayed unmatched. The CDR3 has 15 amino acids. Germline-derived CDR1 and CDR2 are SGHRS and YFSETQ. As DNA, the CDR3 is TGCGCCAGCAGCTATGGGGACAGAAATAATTCACCCCTCCACTTT. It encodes CASSYGDRNNSPLHF. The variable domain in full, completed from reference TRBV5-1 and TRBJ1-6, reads KAGVTQTPRYLIKTRGQQVTLSCSPISGHRSVSWYQQTPGQGLQFLFEYFSETQRNKGNFPGRFSGRQFSNSRSEMNVSTLELGDSALYLCASSYGDRNNSPLHFGNGTRLTVT.

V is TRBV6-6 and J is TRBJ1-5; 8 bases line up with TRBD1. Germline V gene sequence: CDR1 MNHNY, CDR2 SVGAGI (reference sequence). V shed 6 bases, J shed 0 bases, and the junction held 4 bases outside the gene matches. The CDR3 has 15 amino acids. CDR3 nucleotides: TGTGCCAGCAGCTTAGACAGGGGTAGCAATCAGCCCCAGCATTTT. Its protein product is CASSLDRGSNQPQHF.

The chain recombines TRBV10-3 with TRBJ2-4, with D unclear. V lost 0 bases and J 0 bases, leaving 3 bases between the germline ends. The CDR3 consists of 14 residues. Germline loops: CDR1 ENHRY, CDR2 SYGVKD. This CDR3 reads CAISESLAKNIQYF. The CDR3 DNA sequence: TGTGCCATCAGTGAGTCCCTAGCCAAAAACATTCAGTACTTC.

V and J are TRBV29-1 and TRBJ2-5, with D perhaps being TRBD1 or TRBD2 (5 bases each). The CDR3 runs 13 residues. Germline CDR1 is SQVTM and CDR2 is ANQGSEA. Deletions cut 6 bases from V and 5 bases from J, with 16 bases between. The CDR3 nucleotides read TGCAGCGTCGGGGCCTCCTCCGGGGAGACCCAGTACTTC. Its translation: CSVGASSGETQYF. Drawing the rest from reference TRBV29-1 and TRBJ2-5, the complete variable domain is SAVISQKPSRDICQRGTSLTIQCQVDSQVTMMFWYRQQPGQSLTLIATANQGSEATYESGFVIDKFPISRPNLTFSTLTVSNMSPEDSSIYLCSVGASSGETQYFGPGTRLLVL.

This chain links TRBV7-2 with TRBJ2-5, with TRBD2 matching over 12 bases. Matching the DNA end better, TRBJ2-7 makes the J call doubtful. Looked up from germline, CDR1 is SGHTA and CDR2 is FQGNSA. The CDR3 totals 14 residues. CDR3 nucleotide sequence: TGTGCCAGCAGCTCTAGCGGGGGGGCCTACGAGCAGTACTTC. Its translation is CASSSSGGAYEQYF.

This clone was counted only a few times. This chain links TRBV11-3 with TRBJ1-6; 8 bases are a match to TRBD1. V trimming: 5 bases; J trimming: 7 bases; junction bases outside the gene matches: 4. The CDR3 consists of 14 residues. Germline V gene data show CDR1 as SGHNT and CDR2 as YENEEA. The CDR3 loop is CASSQQGGNSPLHF. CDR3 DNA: TGTGCCAGCAGCCAACAGGGGGGCAATTCACCCCTCCACTTT.

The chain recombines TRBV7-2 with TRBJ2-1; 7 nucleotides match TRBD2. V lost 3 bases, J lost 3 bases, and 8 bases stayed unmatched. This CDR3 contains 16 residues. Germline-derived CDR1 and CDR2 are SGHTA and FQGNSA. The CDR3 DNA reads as TGTGCCAGCAGCTTGGGGGGGACTTACCTCTACAATGAGCAGTTCTTC. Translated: CASSLGGTYLYNEQFF.

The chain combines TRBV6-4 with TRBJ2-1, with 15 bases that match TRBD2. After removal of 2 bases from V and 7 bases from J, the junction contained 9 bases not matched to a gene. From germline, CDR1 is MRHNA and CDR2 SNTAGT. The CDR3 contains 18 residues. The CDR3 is CASSDGGLAGGARNEQFF. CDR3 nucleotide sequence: TGTGCCAGCAGTGACGGAGGACTAGCGGGGGGGGCAAGAAATGAGCAGTTCTTC.

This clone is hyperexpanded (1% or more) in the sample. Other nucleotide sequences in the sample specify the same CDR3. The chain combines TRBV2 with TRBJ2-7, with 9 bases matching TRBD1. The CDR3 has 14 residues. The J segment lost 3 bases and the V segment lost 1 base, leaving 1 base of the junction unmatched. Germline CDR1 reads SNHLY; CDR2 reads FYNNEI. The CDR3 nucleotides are TGTGCCAGCAGTGAAGGGACAGGGGACTACGAGCAGTACTTC. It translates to CASSEGTGDYEQYF.

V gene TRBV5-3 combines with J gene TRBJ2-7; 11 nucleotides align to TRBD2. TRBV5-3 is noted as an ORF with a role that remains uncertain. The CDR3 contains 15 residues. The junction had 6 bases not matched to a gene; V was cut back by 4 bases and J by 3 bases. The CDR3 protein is CARSLRLAGYYEQYF. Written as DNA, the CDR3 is TGTGCCAGAAGCCTCCGACTAGCGGGGTACTACGAGCAGTACTTC.

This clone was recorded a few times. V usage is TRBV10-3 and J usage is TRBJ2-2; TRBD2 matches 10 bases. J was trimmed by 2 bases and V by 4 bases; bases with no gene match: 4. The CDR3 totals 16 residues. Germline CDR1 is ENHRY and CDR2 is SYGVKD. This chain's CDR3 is CAISASGRGNTGELFF. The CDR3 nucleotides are TGTGCCATCAGTGCTAGCGGGAGAGGAAACACCGGGGAGCTGTTTTTT.

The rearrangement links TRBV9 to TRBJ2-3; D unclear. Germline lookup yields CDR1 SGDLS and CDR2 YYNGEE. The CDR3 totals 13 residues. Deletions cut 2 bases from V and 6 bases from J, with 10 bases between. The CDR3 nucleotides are TGTGCCAGCAGCGTGGCCGATTTGGATACGCAGTATTTT. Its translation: CASSVADLDTQYF.

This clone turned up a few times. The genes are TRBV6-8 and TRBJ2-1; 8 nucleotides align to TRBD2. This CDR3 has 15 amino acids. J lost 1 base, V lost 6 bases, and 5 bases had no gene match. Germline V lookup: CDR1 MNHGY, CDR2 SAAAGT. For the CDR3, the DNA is TGTGCCAGCAGCCGCAGCGGGAGTTCCTACAATGAGCAGTTCTTC. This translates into CASSRSGSSYNEQFF.

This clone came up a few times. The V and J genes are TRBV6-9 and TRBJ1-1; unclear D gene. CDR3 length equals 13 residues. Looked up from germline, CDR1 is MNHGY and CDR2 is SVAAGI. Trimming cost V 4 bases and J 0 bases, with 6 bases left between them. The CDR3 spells CASSSPVNTEAFF. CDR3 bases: TGTGCCAGCAGTTCTCCAGTGAACACTGAAGCTTTCTTT.

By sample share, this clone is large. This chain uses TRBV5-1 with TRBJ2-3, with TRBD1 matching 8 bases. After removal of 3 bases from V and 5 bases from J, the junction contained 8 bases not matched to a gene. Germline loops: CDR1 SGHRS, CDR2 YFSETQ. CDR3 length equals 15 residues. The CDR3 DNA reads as TGCGCCAGCAGCTGGGCGGACAGGGATGAAGATACGCAGTATTTT. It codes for CASSWADRDEDTQYF. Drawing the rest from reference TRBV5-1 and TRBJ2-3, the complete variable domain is KAGVTQTPRYLIKTRGQQVTLSCSPISGHRSVSWYQQTPGQGLQFLFEYFSETQRNKGNFPGRFSGRQFSNSRSEMNVSTLELGDSALYLCASSWADRDEDTQYFGPGTRLTVL.

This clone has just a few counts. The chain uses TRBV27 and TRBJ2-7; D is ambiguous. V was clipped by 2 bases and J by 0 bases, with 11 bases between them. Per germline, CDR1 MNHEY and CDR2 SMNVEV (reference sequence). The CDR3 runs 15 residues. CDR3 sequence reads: CASSLRHRPSYEQYF. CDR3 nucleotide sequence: TGTGCCAGCAGTTTAAGACACCGACCCTCCTACGAGCAGTACTTC.

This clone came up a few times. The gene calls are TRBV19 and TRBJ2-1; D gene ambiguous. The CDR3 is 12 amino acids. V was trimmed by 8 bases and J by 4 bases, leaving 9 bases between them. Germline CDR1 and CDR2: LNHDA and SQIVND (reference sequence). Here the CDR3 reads CASRSPYNEQFF. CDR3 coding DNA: TGTGCCAGTCGGTCGCCATACAATGAGCAGTTCTTC.

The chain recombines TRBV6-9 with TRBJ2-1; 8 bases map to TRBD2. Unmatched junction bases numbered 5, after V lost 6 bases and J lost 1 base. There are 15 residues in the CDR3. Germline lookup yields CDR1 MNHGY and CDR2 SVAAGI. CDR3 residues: CASSRSGSSYNEQFF. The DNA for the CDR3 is TGTGCCAGCAGCCGCAGCGGGAGTTCCTACAATGAGCAGTTCTTC.

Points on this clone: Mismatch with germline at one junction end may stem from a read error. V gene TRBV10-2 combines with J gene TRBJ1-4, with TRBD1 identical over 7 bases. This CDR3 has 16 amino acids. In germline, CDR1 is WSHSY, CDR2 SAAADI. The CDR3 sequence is CASSEGDGTVRLRTVF. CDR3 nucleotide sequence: TGCGCCAGCAGTGAGGGGGACGGGACAGTGAGGCTTAGAACTGTTTTT.

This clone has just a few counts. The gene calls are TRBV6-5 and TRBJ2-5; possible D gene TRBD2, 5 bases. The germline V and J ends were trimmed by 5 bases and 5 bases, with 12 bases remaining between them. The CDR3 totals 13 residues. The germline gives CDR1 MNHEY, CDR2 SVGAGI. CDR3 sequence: CASSTRFRETQYF. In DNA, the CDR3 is TGTGCCAGCAGTACTAGGTTCCGGGAGACCCAGTACTTC.

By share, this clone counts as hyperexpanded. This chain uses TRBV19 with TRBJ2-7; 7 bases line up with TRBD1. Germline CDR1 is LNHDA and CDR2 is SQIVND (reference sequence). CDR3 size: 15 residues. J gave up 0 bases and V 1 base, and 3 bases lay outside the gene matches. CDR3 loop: CASSIAGQLSYEQYF. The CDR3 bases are TGTGCCAGTAGTATAGCGGGACAGCTCTCCTACGAGCAGTACTTC.

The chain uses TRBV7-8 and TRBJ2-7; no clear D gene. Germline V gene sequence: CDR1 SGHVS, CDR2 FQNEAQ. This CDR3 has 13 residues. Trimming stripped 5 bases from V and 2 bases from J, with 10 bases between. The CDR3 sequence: CASSPTRPYEQYF. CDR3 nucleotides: TGTGCCAGCAGCCCCACCCGACCCTACGAGCAGTACTTC.

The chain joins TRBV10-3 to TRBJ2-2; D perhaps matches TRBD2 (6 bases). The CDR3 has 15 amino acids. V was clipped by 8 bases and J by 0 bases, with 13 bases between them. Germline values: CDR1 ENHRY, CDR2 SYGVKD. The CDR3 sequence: CAIGSQRANTGELFF. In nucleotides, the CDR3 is TGTGCCATCGGTTCGCAGCGGGCGAACACCGGGGAGCTGTTTTTT.